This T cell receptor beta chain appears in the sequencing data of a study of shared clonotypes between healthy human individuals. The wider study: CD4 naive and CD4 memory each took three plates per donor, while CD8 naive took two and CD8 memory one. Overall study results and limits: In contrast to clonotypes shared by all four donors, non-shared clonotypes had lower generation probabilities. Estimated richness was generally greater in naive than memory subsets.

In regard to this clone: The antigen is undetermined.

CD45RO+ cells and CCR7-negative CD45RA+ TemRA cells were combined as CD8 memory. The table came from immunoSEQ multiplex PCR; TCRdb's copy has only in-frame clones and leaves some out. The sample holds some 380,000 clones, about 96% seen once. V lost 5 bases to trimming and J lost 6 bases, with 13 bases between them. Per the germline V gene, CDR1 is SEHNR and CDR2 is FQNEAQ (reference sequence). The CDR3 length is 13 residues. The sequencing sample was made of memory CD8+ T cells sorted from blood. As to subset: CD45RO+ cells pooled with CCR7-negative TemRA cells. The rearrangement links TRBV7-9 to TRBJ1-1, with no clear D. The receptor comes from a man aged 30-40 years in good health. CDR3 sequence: CASSEAGYAEAFF. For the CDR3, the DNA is TGTGCCAGCAGCGAAGCGGGATACGCTGAAGCTTTCTTT.